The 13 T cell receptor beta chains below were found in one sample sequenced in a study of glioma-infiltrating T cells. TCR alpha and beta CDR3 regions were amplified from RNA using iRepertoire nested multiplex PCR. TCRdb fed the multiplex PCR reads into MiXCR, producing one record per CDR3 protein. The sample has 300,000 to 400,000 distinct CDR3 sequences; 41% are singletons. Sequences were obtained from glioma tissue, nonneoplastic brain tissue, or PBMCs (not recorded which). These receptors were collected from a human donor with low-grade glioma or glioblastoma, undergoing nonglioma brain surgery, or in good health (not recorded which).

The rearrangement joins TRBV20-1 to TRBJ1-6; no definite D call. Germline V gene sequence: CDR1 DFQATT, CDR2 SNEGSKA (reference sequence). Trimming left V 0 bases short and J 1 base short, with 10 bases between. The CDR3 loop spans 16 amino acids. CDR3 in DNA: TGCAGTGCTAGAGAGTGGGTTGGTTCCTATAATTCACCCCTCCACTTT. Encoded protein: CSAREWVGSYNSPLHF.

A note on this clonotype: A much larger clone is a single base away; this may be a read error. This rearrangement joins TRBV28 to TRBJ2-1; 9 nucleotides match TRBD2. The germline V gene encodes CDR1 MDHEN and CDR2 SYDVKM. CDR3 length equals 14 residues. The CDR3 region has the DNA TGTGCCAGTCTCAAGGGACTAGCTGTGAATGAGCCGTTCTTC. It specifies CASLKGLAVNEPFF.

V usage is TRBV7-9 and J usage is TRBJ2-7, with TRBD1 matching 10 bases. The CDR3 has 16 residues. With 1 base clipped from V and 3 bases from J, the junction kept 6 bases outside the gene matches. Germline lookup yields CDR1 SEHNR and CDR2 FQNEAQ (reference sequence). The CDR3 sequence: CASSLVTGQGVYEQYF. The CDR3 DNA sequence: TGTGCCAGCAGCTTAGTTACCGGACAGGGGGTCTACGAGCAGTACTTC. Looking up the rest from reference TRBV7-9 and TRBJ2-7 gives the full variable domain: DTGVSQNPRHKITKRGQNVTFRCDPISEHNRLYWYRQTLGQGPEFLTYFQNEAQLEKSRLLSDRFSAERPKGSFSTLEIQRTEQGDSAMYLCASSLVTGQGVYEQYFGPGTRLTVT.

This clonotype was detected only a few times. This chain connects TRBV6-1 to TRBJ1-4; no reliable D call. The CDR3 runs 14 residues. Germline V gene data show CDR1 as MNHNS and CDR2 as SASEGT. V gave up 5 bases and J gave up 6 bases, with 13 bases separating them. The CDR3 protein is CASSHHLGDEKLFF. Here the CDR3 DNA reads TGTGCCAGCAGTCACCACCTCGGGGATGAAAAACTGTTTTTT.

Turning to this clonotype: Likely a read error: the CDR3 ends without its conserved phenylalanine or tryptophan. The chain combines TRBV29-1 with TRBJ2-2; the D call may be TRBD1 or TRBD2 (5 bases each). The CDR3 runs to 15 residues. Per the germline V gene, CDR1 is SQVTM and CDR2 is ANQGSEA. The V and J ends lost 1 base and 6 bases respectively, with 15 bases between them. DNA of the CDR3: TGCAGCGTTGAAGGGCCTGGGGGAAATGCCGGGGAGCTGTTTCTT. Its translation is CSVEGPGGNAGELFL.

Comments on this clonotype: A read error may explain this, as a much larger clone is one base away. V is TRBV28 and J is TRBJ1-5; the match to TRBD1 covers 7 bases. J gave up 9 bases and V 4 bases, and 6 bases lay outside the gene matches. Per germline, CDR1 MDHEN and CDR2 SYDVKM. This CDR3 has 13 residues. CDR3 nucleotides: TGTGCCAGCAGTTCGGGACAGTGTCGGCCCCAGCATTTT. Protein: CASSSGQCRPQHF.

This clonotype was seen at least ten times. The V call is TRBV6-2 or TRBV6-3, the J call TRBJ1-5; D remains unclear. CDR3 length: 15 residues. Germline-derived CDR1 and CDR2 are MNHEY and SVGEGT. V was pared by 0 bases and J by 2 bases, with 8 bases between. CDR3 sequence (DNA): TGTGCCAGCAGTTACTCGTTACTCCGCAATCAGCCCCAGCATTTT. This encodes CASSYSLLRNQPQHF.

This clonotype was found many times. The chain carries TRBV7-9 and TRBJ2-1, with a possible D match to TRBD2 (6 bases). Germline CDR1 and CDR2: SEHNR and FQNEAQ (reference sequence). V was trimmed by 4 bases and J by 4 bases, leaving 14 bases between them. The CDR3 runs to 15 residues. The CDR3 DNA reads TGTGCCAGCAGCTCGGACTACCGTTCTTACAATGAGCAGTTCTTC. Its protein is CASSSDYRSYNEQFF.

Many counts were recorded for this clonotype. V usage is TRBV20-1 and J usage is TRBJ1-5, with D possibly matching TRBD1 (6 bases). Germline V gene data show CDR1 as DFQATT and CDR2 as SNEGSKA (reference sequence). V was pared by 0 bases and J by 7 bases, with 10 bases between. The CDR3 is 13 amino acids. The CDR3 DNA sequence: TGCAGTGCTAGAGAACAGGGTGACCAGCCCCAGCATTTT. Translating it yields CSAREQGDQPQHF.

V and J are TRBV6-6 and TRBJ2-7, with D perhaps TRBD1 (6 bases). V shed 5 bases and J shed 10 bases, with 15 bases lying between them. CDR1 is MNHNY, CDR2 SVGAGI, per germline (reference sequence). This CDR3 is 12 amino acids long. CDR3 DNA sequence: TGTGCCAGCAGTCCCTCCCAGGGGAATCAGTACTTC. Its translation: CASSPSQGNQYF.

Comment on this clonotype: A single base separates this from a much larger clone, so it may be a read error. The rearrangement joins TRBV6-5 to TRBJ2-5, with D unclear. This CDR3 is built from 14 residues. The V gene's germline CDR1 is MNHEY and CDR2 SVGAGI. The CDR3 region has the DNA TGTACCAGCAGTCCGCCGGACGACCAAGAGACCCAGTACTTC. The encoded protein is CTSSPPDDQETQYF.

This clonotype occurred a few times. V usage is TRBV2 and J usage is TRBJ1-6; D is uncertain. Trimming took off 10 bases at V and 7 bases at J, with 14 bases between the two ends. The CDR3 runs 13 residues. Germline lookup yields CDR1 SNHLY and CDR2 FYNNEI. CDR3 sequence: CAKAPSSNSPLHF. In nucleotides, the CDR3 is TGTGCCAAGGCCCCCTCGAGCAATTCACCCCTCCACTTT.

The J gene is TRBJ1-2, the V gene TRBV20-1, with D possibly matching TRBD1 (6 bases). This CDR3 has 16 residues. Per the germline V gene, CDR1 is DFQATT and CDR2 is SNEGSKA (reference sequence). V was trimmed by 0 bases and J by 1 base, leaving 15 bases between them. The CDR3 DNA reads TGCAGTGCTAGAGATCCTTACAGGGAGAATAACTATGGCTACACCTTC. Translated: CSARDPYRENNYGYTF.